This TCR beta chain is drawn from a study of graft-versus-host responses after intestinal transplantation. The protocol was immunoSEQ multiplex PCR, while the TCRdb copy is restricted to in-frame clones and leaves out a portion. The table lists fewer than 120,000 clones, over 85% of them singletons, with roughly 0.5% in the top ten. Germline CDR1 MNHNY, CDR2 SVGAGI (reference sequence). The CDR3 contains 12 residues. Between the trimmed V and J ends, which lost 6 bases and 8 bases, there was a span of 13 bases. This clone is a singleton in its sample. Its antigen is unknown. The sequence came from a human donor who received an intestinal transplant. The sample in question was unstimulated CD8+ T cells sorted from spleen or lymph node cells, obtained before intestinal transplant. The gene calls are TRBV6-6 and TRBJ1-2; D uncertain. The CDR3 reads CASSLAEEGYTF. The CDR3 DNA sequence: TGTGCCAGCAGCCTCGCGGAGGAAGGCTACACCTTC.